Shown below are 32 T cell receptor beta chains from a single sample sequenced in a study of graft-versus-host responses after intestinal transplantation. The table came from immunoSEQ multiplex PCR; TCRdb's copy has only in-frame clones and leaves some out. The top ten hold 4.4% of the sample, which has about 45,000 clones, roughly 90% seen once. Sequences were derived from PBMCs, sampled 524 days after transplant. Source of these receptors: a human patient who received an intestinal transplant, so some T cells may come from the graft donor.

The gene calls are TRBV4-2 and TRBJ2-7; D gene uncertain. The V gene's germline CDR1 is LGHNA and CDR2 YNFKEQ. The CDR3 covers 14 residues. Trimming left V 1 base short and J 0 bases short, with 7 bases between. CDR3 DNA: TGTGCCAGCAGCCAAGCTATCAACTCCTACGAGCAGTACTTC. Residues: CASSQAINSYEQYF.

This clone was found once. The sample contains more than one DNA sequence encoding this CDR3. V is TRBV28 and J is TRBJ1-4, with no clear D. Trimming stripped 3 bases from V and 4 bases from J, with 15 bases between. This CDR3 spans 16 amino acids. Germline CDR1 is MDHEN and CDR2 is SYDVKM. The CDR3 DNA follows: TGTGCCAGCAGTTTCCCAGGCCGACGGGGTAATGAAAAACTGTTTTTT. Translation: CASSFPGRRGNEKLFF.

Here the CDR3 reads CASSGRTGPRGTEAFF. CDR3 DNA: TGCGCCAGCAGCGGACGGACAGGGCCGAGGGGCACTGAAGCTTTCTTT. The chain combines TRBV4-1 with TRBJ1-1, with 8 bases matching TRBD1. V dropped 5 bases and J dropped 4; count of bases not matched to a gene: 12. The CDR3 length is 16 residues. Germline V gene sequence: CDR1 MGHRA, CDR2 YSYEKL.

The chain has TRBV27 and TRBJ2-7; 9 bases align to TRBD1. Germline V lookup: CDR1 MNHEY, CDR2 SMNVEV (reference sequence). Trimming took 0 bases from V and 0 from J; bases not matched to a gene: 9. The CDR3 is made up of 18 amino acids. CDR3 residues: CASSLSKNRGLPSYEQYF. CDR3 sequence (DNA): TGTGCCAGCAGTTTATCGAAGAACAGGGGGCTTCCCTCCTACGAGCAGTACTTC.

The V call is TRBV15, the J call TRBJ1-6; D uncertain. The V gene's germline CDR1 is LNHNV and CDR2 YYDKDF (reference sequence). CDR3 length equals 14 residues. With 8 bases removed from V and 0 bases from J, the gap between germline ends came to 8 bases. The CDR3 bases are TGTGCCACCGGCGGAAGCTCCTATAATTCACCCCTCCACTTT. It translates to CATGGSSYNSPLHF.

This chain joins TRBV7-9 and TRBJ2-7, with 9 bases matching TRBD2. The V and J ends lost 1 base and 2 bases, in that order; junction bases with no gene match: 9. This CDR3 region has 17 residues. Germline V lookup: CDR1 SEHNR, CDR2 FQNEAQ (reference sequence). The DNA for the CDR3 is TGTGCCAGCAGCTTAGTCACTAGCGGGCCGAAAACCTACGAGCAGTACTTC. Its protein product is CASSLVTSGPKTYEQYF. Supplemented by reference TRBV7-9 and TRBJ2-7, the full variable domain reads DTGVSQNPRHKITKRGQNVTFRCDPISEHNRLYWYRQTLGQGPEFLTYFQNEAQLEKSRLLSDRFSAERPKGSFSTLEIQRTEQGDSAMYLCASSLVTSGPKTYEQYFGPGTRLTVT.

This chain uses TRBV7-9 with TRBJ2-5; possible D gene TRBD2, 6 bases. Trimming removed 1 base from V and 5 bases from J, with 8 bases in between. The CDR3 is made up of 13 amino acids. The germline CDR1 and CDR2 sequences are SEHNR and FQNEAQ (reference sequence). The CDR3 is CASSLVLAETQYF. The CDR3 DNA is TGTGCCAGCAGCTTAGTCCTAGCGGAGACCCAGTACTTC. The variable domain in full, with the rest retrieved from reference TRBV7-9 and TRBJ2-5, is DTGVSQNPRHKITKRGQNVTFRCDPISEHNRLYWYRQTLGQGPEFLTYFQNEAQLEKSRLLSDRFSAERPKGSFSTLEIQRTEQGDSAMYLCASSLVLAETQYFGPGTRLLVL.

This clone was detected only once. The gene calls are TRBV5-5 and TRBJ2-3; D is possibly TRBD1 or TRBD2 (6 bases each). CDR3 size: 19 residues. Trimming shortened V by 0 bases and J by 0 bases, and 20 bases separated the two germline ends. Germline lookup yields CDR1 SGHKS and CDR2 YYEKEE (reference sequence). CDR3 sequence: CASSLVGIGGPLSTDTQYF. CDR3 in DNA: TGTGCCAGCAGCTTGGTGGGCATAGGGGGGCCCTTAAGCACAGATACGCAGTATTTT.

CDR3 residues: CAWSSSGTSYNEQFF. DNA of the CDR3: TGTGCCTGGAGTTCCAGCGGGACCTCCTACAATGAGCAGTTCTTC. The chain recombines TRBV30 with TRBJ2-1; 7 nucleotides align to TRBD2. The J segment lost 0 bases and the V segment lost 2 bases, leaving 4 bases of the junction unmatched. Germline loops: CDR1 GTSNPN, CDR2 SVGIG (reference sequence). The length of the CDR3 is 15 residues.

The rearrangement joins TRBV28 to TRBJ1-2; D is ambiguous. V dropped 6 bases and J dropped 6 bases, with 8 bases sitting between them. CDR1 and CDR2 from the germline V gene are MDHEN and SYDVKM. The CDR3 spans 11 residues. The CDR3 DNA follows: TGTGCCAGCAGAAGGCCAGATGGCTACACCTTC. This translates into CASRRPDGYTF.

J is TRBJ2-2 and V is TRBV4-2; TRBD1 aligns across 10 bases. Germline CDR1 is LGHNA and CDR2 is YNFKEQ. Trimming took 3 bases from V and 6 from J; bases not matched to a gene: 4. The CDR3 is 15 amino acids. The CDR3 DNA is TGTGCCAGCAGCCAGCCCGGACAGGGGGCCGGGGAGCTGTTTTTT. Amino acid sequence: CASSQPGQGAGELFF.

This clone was detected only once. The chain is built from TRBV5-1 and TRBJ2-1; 8 bases are shared with TRBD2. Germline V gives CDR1 SGHRS, CDR2 YFSETQ. V was pared by 1 base and J by 6 bases, with 9 bases of the junction left unmatched. This CDR3 is built from 16 residues. CDR3 amino acids: CASSLMGREVGNEQFF. As DNA, the CDR3 is TGCGCCAGCAGCTTGATGGGGCGGGAGGTTGGCAATGAGCAGTTCTTC.

The gene calls are TRBV4-2 and TRBJ2-7; D could derive from TRBD1 or TRBD2 (5 bases each). Germline V lookup: CDR1 LGHNA, CDR2 YNFKEQ. Trimming left V 4 bases short and J 6 bases short, with 22 bases between. The CDR3 loop spans 16 amino acids. Written as DNA, the CDR3 is TGTGCCAGCAGCCCCCGGGACCTACCGGATCTTGGCGAGCAGTACTTC. This sequence encodes CASSPRDLPDLGEQYF.

This clone was counted a single time. The chain has TRBV6-4 and TRBJ1-2, with TRBD1 as a possible D gene (5 bases). CDR3 length: 13 amino acids. V was shortened by 0 bases and J by 7 bases, with 9 bases between the two germline ends. The germline V gene encodes CDR1 MRHNA and CDR2 SNTAGT. CDR3 amino acids: CASSDSGGGGYTF. In nucleotides, the CDR3 is TGTGCCAGCAGTGACTCGGGCGGGGGTGGCTACACCTTC.

The chain joins TRBV28 to TRBJ1-5, with a weak D call TRBD1 (5 bases). This CDR3 spans 17 amino acids. The V end was cut by 4 bases, the J end by 2 bases, with 18 bases between. Looked up from germline, CDR1 is MDHEN and CDR2 is SYDVKM. This CDR3 is CASSSGEWVGGNQPQHF. As DNA, the CDR3 is TGTGCCAGCAGTTCGGGGGAATGGGTAGGAGGCAATCAGCCCCAGCATTTT.

This clone showed up just once. The chain is built from TRBV27 and TRBJ1-2, with TRBD1 matching 8 bases. Trimming took 3 bases from V and 5 from J; bases not matched to a gene: 5. The CDR3 is 14 residues long. From germline, CDR1 is MNHEY and CDR2 SMNVEV (reference sequence). The CDR3 region is CASSLRTGNYGYTF. The CDR3 nucleotides are TGTGCCAGCAGTTTGAGGACAGGGAATTATGGCTACACCTTC.

The genes are TRBV10-3 and TRBJ1-6, with 8 bases that match TRBD1. V was clipped by 0 bases and J by 10 bases; unmatched bases: 5. CDR3 size: 15 residues. CDR1 is ENHRY and CDR2 is SYGVKD in the germline V gene. In nucleotides, the CDR3 is TGTGCCATCAGTGAGTCGAGGACAGGGCAGTCACCCCTCCACTTT. Amino acids: CAISESRTGQSPLHF.

In the case of this clone: The sample has other DNA sequences that encode this CDR3 too. The V and J genes are TRBV27 and TRBJ2-7; D gene unclear. The CDR3 extends over 13 amino acids. Germline V gene lookup returns CDR1 MNHEY and CDR2 SMNVEV (reference sequence). V was trimmed by 6 bases and J by 4 bases, leaving 13 bases between them. The CDR3 sequence is CASRRTQVYEQYF. The CDR3 bases are TGTGCCAGCAGAAGGACGCAAGTGTACGAGCAGTACTTC.

This chain joins TRBV5-1 and TRBJ1-1; no clear D gene. CDR3 size: 14 residues. Germline lookup yields CDR1 SGHRS and CDR2 YFSETQ. V shed 0 bases and J shed 8 bases, with 14 bases lying between them. CDR3 sequence (DNA): TGCGCCAGCAGCTTGGTACCAGCGACGACGGAAGCTTTCTTT. Amino acids: CASSLVPATTEAFF.

The chain combines TRBV4-2 with TRBJ2-5; weak D call: TRBD1 (6 bases). There are 15 residues in the CDR3. Germline lookup yields CDR1 LGHNA and CDR2 YNFKEQ. V lost 1 base, J lost 2 bases, and 11 bases lay in between. The CDR3 region has the DNA TGTGCCAGCAGCCAAGCCCGACAGGCTCAAGAGACCCAGTACTTC. It specifies CASSQARQAQETQYF.

The chain is built from TRBV18 and TRBJ1-5; D ambiguous. The V gene lost 6 bases and the J gene lost 7 bases, with 13 bases spanning the gap. The CDR3 is 13 amino acids. Looked up from germline, CDR1 is KGHSH and CDR2 is LQKENI. CDR3 bases: TGTGCCAGCTCCTTATCAGCCCCCCAGCCCCAGCATTTT. Protein product: CASSLSAPQPQHF.

This chain connects TRBV28 to TRBJ2-4, with D tentatively TRBD2 (6 bases). The germline V gene encodes CDR1 MDHEN and CDR2 SYDVKM. The CDR3 totals 18 residues. The V end lost 2 bases, the J end lost 0 bases, and 17 bases lay between the germline ends. This chain's CDR3 is CASSLGVEGGRAKNIQYF. For the CDR3, the DNA is TGTGCCAGCAGTTTAGGGGTGGAGGGAGGAAGAGCCAAAAACATTCAGTACTTC.

The chain is built from TRBV28 and TRBJ1-2, with TRBD1 as a possible D gene (5 bases). This CDR3 comprises 12 residues. Between the trimmed V and J ends, which lost 3 bases and 8 bases, there was a span of 10 bases. Germline V gene data show CDR1 as MDHEN and CDR2 as SYDVKM. CDR3 protein: CASSFSGSGYTF. DNA for the CDR3: TGTGCCAGCAGTTTTTCAGGGTCAGGCTACACCTTC.

The V gene is TRBV6-1, the J gene TRBJ2-2; D is unclear. CDR3 length equals 15 residues. Between the trimmed V and J ends, which lost 1 base and 2 bases, there was a span of 8 bases. From germline, CDR1 is MNHNS and CDR2 SASEGT. The CDR3, as DNA: TGTGCCAGCAGTGAAGGTGTTGGTAACACCGGGGAGCTGTTTTTT. This sequence encodes CASSEGVGNTGELFF.

The chain uses TRBV10-3 and TRBJ1-1; no clear D gene. Germline V gene data show CDR1 as ENHRY and CDR2 as SYGVKD. CDR3 length: 12 amino acids. Deletions cut 6 bases from V and 1 base from J, with 6 bases between. CDR3 DNA: TGTGCCATCAGGGGGTCGAACACTGAAGCTTTCTTT. Amino acid sequence: CAIRGSNTEAFF.

The chain couples TRBV25-1 to TRBJ1-4; D not resolved. Germline assignment: CDR1 MGHDK and CDR2 SYGVNS. The CDR3 spans 12 residues. V lost 8 bases and J 4 bases, leaving 8 bases between the germline ends. The CDR3 reads CASGYLNEKLFF. DNA for the CDR3: TGTGCCAGCGGATACCTTAATGAAAAACTGTTTTTT.

The V gene is TRBV30, the J gene TRBJ2-7; D not certain. Germline CDR1 reads GTSNPN; CDR2 reads SVGIG (reference sequence). CDR3 size: 14 residues. Trimming stripped 2 bases from V and 7 bases from J, with 18 bases between. The CDR3 region has the DNA TGTGCCTGGAGTTCCTCGGAGTGGTTGGAGGAGCAGTACTTC. It encodes CAWSSSEWLEEQYF.

This clone was seen once. A read error may produce the germline difference seen at one junction end. V usage is TRBV6-5 and J usage is TRBJ1-4; TRBD1 might be the D (5 bases). The CDR3 is 16 amino acids. Germline CDR1 is MNHEY and CDR2 is SVGAGI. The chain's CDR3 is CASRYSTMGPKGKLFF. The DNA of the CDR3 is TGTGCCAGCAGATACTCGACAATGGGGCCGAAGGGAAAACTGTTTTTT.

The chain links TRBV21-1 to TRBJ1-1; the D call of TRBD1 is as the table states it, not checked on the DNA. TRBV21-1 is assigned pseudogene status. This CDR3 is built from 13 residues. The CDR3 here is CASHKQGWTEAFF. The CDR3 nucleotides read TGTGCCAGCCACAAACAGGGCTGGACTGAAGCTTTCTTT.

The rearrangement uses TRBV28 and TRBJ2-1; 7 positions match TRBD1. The CDR3 has 16 residues. Germline lookup yields CDR1 MDHEN and CDR2 SYDVKM. V gave up 5 bases and J gave up 6 bases; unmatched junction bases: 13. CDR3 sequence reads: CASSPPTGPNRNEQFF. CDR3 bases: TGTGCCAGCAGTCCGCCGACAGGGCCCAATCGCAATGAGCAGTTCTTC.

With regard to this clone: Sequence at one end of the junction differs from germline and may be a read error. This chain links TRBV7-9 with TRBJ2-5; D not certain. The CDR3 spans 11 residues. CDR1 and CDR2 from the germline V gene are SEHNR and FQNEAQ (reference sequence). The DNA for the CDR3 is TGTGCCAGCAGCATCCAAGAGACCCGGTACTTC. Residues: CASSIQETRYF.

This chain links TRBV7-9 with TRBJ2-5, with D perhaps matching TRBD2 (5 bases). This CDR3 has 19 amino acids. Germline values: CDR1 SEHNR, CDR2 FQNEAQ (reference sequence). Trimming pared 6 bases from V and 0 bases from J, leaving 26 bases between. As DNA, the CDR3 is TGTGCCAGCAGTTACCCCCCTACTAAACCCGGACTCTACCAAGAGACCCAGTACTTC. It encodes CASSYPPTKPGLYQETQYF.